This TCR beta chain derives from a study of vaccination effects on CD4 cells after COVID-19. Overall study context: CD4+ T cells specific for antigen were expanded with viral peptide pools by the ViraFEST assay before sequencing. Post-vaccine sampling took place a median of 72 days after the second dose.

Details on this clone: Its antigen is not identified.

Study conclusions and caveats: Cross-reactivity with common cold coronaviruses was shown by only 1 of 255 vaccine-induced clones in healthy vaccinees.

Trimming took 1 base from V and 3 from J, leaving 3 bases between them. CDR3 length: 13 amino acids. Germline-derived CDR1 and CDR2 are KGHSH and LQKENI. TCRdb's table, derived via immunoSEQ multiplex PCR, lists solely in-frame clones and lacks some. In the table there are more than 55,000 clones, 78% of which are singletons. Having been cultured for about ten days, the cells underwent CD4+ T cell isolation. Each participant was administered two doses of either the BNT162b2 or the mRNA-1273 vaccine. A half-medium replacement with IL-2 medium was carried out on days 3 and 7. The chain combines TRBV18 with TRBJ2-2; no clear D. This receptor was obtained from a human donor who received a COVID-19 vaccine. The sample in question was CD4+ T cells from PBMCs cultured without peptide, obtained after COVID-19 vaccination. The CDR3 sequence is CASSPHDTGELFF. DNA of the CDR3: TGTGCCAGCTCACCACACGACACCGGGGAGCTGTTTTTT.